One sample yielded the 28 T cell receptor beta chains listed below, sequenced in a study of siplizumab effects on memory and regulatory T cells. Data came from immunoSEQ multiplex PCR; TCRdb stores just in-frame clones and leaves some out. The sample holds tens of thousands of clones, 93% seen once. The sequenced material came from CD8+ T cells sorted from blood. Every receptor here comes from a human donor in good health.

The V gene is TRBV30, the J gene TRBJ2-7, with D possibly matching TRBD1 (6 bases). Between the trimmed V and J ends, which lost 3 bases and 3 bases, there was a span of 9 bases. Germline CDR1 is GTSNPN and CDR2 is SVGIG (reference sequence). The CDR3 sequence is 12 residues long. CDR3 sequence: CAWRQGLYEQYF. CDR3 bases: TGTGCCTGGAGACAGGGCCTCTACGAGCAGTACTTC.

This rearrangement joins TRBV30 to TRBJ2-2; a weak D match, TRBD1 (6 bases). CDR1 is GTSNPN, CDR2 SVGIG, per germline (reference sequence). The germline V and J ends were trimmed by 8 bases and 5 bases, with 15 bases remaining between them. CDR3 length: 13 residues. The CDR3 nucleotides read TGTGCCGGGGGCCCGACAGTAACCGGGGAGCTGTTTTTT. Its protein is CAGGPTVTGELFF.

This CDR3 is CASSLNGLSHPYEQYF. CDR3 DNA sequence: TGTGCCAGCAGCTTAAACGGGCTCTCACATCCCTACGAGCAGTACTTC. The J gene is TRBJ2-7, the V gene TRBV11-3; D gene unclear. The germline V and J ends were trimmed by 2 bases and 2 bases, with 16 bases remaining between them. The CDR3 has 16 amino acids. Per germline, CDR1 SGHNT and CDR2 YENEEA.

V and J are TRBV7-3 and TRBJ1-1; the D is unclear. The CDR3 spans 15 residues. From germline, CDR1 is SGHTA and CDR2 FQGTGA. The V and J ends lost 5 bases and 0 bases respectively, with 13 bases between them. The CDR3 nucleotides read TGTGCCAGCAGCGCCTCTGGGCAGATGAACACTGAAGCTTTCTTT. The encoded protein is CASSASGQMNTEAFF. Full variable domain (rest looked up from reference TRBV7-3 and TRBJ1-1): GAGVSQTPSNKVTEKGKYVELRCDPISGHTALYWYRQSLGQGPEFLIYFQGTGAADDSGLPNDRFFAVRPEGSVSTLKIQRTERGDSAVYLCASSASGQMNTEAFFGQGTRLTVV.

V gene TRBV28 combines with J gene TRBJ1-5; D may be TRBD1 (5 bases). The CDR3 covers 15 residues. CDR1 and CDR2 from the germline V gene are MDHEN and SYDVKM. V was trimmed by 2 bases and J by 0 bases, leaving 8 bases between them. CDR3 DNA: TGTGCCAGCAGTTTAACAGGTGATAGCAATCAGCCCCAGCATTTT. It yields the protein CASSLTGDSNQPQHF.

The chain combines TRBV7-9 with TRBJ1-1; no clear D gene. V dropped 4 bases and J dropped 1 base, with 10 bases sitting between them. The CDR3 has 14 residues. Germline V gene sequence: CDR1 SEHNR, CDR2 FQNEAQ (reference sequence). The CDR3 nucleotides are TGTGCCAGCAGCTCTCTAGACGGGAACACTGAAGCTTTCTTT. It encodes CASSSLDGNTEAFF.

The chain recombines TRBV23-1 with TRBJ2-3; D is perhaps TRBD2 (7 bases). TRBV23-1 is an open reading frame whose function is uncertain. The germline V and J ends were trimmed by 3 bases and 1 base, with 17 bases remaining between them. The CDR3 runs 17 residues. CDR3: CASSHPQGGGRTDTQYF. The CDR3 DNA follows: TGCGCCAGCAGTCATCCACAGGGAGGGGGGCGCACAGATACGCAGTATTTT.

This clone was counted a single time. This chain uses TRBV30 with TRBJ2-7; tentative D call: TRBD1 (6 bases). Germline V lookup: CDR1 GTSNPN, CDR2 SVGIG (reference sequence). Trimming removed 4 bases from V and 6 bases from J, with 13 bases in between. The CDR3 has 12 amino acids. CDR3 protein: CAWTGIGGEQYF. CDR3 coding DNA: TGTGCCTGGACGGGTATAGGGGGCGAGCAGTACTTC.

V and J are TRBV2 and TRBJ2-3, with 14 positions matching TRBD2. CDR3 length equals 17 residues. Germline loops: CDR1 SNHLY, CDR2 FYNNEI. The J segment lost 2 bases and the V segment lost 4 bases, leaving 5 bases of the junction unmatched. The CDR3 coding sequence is TGTGCCAGCAGTGCCGGACTAGCGGGGGGTTTCACAGATACGCAGTATTTT. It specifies CASSAGLAGGFTDTQYF.

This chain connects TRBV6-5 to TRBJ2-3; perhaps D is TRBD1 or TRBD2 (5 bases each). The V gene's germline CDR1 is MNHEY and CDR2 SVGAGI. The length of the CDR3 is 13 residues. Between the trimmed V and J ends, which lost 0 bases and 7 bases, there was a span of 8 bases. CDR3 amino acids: CASSYSGENTQYF. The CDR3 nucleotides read TGTGCCAGCAGTTACTCGGGGGAAAATACGCAGTATTTT.

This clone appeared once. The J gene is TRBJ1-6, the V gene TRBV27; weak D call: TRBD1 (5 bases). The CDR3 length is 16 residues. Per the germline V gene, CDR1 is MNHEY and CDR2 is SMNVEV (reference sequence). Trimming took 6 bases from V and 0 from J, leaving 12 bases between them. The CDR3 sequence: CASSRDGSSYNSPLHF. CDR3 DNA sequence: TGTGCCAGCAGCCGGGACGGAAGCTCCTATAATTCACCCCTCCACTTT.

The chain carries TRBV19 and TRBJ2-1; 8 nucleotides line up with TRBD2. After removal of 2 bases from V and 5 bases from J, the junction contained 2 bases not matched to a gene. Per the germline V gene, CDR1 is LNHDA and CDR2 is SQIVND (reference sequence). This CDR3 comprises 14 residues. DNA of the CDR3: TGTGCCAGTAGTATAACGGGAGGGGACAATGAGCAGTTCTTC. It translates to CASSITGGDNEQFF.

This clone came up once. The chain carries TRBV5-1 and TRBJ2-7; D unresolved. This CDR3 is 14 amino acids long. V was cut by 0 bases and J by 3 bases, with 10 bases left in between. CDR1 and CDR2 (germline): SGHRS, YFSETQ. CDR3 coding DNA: TGCGCCAGCAGCTTGGCGAGCTATAACTACGAGCAGTACTTC. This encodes CASSLASYNYEQYF.

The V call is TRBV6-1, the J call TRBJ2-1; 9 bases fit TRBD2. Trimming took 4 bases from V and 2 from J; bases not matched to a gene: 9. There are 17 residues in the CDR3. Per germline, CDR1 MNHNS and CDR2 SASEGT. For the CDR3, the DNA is TGTGCCAGCAGTGTGCTAGCGGGGCCGGGGCCCTACAATGAGCAGTTCTTC. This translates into CASSVLAGPGPYNEQFF.

This CDR3 is CASSFRSVNYEQYF. The CDR3 nucleotides are TGTGCCAGCAGTTTCCGGTCGGTTAACTACGAGCAGTACTTC. The gene calls are TRBV27 and TRBJ2-7; D is ambiguous. V lost 3 bases, J lost 3 bases, and 12 bases lay in between. The germline V gene has CDR1 MNHEY and CDR2 SMNVEV (reference sequence). The CDR3 has 14 amino acids.

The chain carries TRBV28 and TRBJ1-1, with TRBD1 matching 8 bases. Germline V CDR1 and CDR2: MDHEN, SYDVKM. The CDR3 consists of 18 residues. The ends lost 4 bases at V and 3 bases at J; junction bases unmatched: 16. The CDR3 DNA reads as TGTGCCAGCAGTTCACCCGGGACAGGTCTGCGGGGGGACACTGAAGCTTTCTTT. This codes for CASSSPGTGLRGDTEAFF.

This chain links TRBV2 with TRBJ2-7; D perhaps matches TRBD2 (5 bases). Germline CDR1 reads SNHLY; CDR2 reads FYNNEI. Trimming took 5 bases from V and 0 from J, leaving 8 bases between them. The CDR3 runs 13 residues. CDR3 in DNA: TGTGCCAGCAGTCAGACTAACTCCTACGAGCAGTACTTC. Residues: CASSQTNSYEQYF.

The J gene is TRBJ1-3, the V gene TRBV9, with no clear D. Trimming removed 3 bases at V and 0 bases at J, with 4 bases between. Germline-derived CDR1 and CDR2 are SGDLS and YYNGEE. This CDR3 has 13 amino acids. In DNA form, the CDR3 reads TGTGCCAGCAGCGAGAGCTCTGGAAACACCATATATTTT. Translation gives CASSESSGNTIYF.

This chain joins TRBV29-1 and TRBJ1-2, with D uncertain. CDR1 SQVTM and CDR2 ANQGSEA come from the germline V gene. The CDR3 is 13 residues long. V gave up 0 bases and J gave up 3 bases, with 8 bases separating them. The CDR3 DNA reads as TGCAGCGTTGAAGATGTGGGTGACTATGGCTACACCTTC. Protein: CSVEDVGDYGYTF.

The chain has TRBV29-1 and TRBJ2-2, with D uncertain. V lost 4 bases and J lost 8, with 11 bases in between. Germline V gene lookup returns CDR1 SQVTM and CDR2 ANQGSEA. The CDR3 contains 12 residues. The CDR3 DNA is TGCAGCGTTGTAAGTCTTGGAGGGGAGCTGTTTTTT. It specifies CSVVSLGGELFF.

The CDR3 loop is CASSQGFEQFF. The CDR3, as DNA: TGCGCCAGCAGCCAAGGGTTTGAGCAGTTCTTC. The V gene is TRBV4-1, the J gene TRBJ2-1; unclear D gene. Between the trimmed V and J ends, which lost 1 base and 9 bases, there was a span of 4 bases. Germline loops: CDR1 MGHRA, CDR2 YSYEKL. CDR3 length: 11 amino acids.

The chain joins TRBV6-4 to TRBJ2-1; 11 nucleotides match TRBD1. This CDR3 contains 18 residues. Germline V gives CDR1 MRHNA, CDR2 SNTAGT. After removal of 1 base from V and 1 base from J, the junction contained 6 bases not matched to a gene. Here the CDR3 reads CASSDFFRDRGSYNEQFF. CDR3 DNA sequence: TGTGCCAGCAGTGACTTCTTCCGGGACAGGGGGTCCTACAATGAGCAGTTCTTC.

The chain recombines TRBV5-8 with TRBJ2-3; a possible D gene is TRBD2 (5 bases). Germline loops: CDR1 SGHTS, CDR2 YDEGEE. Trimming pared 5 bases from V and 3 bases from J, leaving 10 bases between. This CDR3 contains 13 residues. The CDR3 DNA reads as TGTGCCAGCAGGGGAGTGTCTACAGATACGCAGTATTTT. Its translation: CASRGVSTDTQYF.

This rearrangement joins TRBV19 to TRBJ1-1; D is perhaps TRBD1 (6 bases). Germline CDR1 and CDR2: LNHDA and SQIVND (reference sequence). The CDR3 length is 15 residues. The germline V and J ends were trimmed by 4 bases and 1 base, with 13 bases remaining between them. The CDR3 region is CASSTGTSANTEAFF. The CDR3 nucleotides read TGTGCCAGTAGTACTGGGACATCGGCGAACACTGAAGCTTTCTTT. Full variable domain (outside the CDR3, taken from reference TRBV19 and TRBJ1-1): DGGITQSPKYLFRKEGQNVTLSCEQNLNHDAMYWYRQDPGQGLRLIYYSQIVNDFQKGDIAEGYSVSREKKESFPLTVTSAQKNPTAFYLCASSTGTSANTEAFFGQGTRLTVV.

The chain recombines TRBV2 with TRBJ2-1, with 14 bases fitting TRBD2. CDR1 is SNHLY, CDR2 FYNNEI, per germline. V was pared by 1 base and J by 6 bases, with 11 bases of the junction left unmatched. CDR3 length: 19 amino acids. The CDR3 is CASSEEGTSGGGLGNEQFF. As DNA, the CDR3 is TGTGCCAGCAGTGAAGAAGGGACTAGCGGGGGTGGGTTAGGCAATGAGCAGTTCTTC.

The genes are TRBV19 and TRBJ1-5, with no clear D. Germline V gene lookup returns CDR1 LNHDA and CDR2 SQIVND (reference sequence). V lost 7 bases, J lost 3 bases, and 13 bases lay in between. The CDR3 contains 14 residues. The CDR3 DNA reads TGTGCCAGTACCCCGGGCAGTAACAATCAGCCCCAGCATTTT. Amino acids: CASTPGSNNQPQHF.

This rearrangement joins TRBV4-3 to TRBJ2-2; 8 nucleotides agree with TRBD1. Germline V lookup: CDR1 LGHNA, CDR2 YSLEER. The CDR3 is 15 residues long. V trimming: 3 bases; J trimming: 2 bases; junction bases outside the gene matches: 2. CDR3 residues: CASSQDRVNTGELFF. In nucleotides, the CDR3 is TGCGCCAGCAGCCAGGACAGGGTAAACACCGGGGAGCTGTTTTTT.

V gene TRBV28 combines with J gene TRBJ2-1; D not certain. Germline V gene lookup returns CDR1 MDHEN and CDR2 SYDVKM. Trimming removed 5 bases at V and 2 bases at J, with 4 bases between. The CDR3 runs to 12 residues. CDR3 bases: TGTGCCAGCAGTCCCCCCTACAATGAGCAGTTCTTC. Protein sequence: CASSPPYNEQFF.